Listed below are T cell receptor beta chains from one sample, sequenced in a study of blood T cell repertoires in COVID-19. The protocol was immunoSEQ multiplex PCR, while the TCRdb copy is restricted to in-frame clones and leaves out a portion. The sample includes 230,000 or so clones, 81% seen only once; the top ten take roughly 7.4%. Sample: peripheral blood. All receptors come from an elderly woman with COVID-19, enrolled during active disease. Both conserved end residues are part of each CDR3. A D gene is named only where the DNA matches it firmly. Where a row states a size, it is once, few, many or the class of an expanded clone; other rows omit it.

CDR3aa	CDR3nt	d_gene	v_gene	abundance	j_gene
CASSYSQLTQETQYF	TGTGCCAGCAGTTACTCGCAACTGACTCAAGAGACCCAGTACTTC	.	TRBV6-5	.	TRBJ2-5
CASSYGRMNTEAFF	TGTGCCAGCAGTTACGGCAGGATGAACACTGAAGCTTTCTTT	.	TRBV6-2/TRBV6-3	.	TRBJ1-1
CASSLDGSSYNEQFF	TGTGCCAGCAGCTTAGACGGGAGCTCCTACAATGAGCAGTTCTTC	.	TRBV7-9	.	TRBJ2-1
CASSFSGRLTDTQYF	TGTGCCAGCAGTTTTAGCGGCAGGCTCACAGATACGCAGTATTTT	.	TRBV28	.	TRBJ2-3
CATSRVRGLTDEQFF	TGTGCCACCAGCAGAGTCAGGGGGCTTACGGATGAGCAGTTCTTC	TRBD1	TRBV15	.	TRBJ2-1
CASSLVPTGFGNTIYF	TGCGCCAGCAGCTTGGTTCCGACAGGGTTCGGAAACACCATATATTTT	TRBD1	TRBV5-1	.	TRBJ1-3
CASSLTGTTEAFF	TGTGCCAGCAGCTTGACAGGGACAACTGAAGCTTTCTTT	TRBD1	TRBV7-9	.	TRBJ1-1
CASSQDGGGRDTQYF	TGCGCCAGCAGCCAAGACGGGGGAGGGAGGGATACGCAGTATTTT	TRBD2	TRBV4-1	once	TRBJ2-3
CASSYKASGTGVYGTDTQYF	TGTGCCAGCAGTTACAAAGCATCCGGGACAGGGGTCTACGGCACAGATACGCAGTATTTT	TRBD1	TRBV6-2/TRBV6-3	.	TRBJ2-3
CASALKQGNTEAFF	TGTGCCAGTGCGCTTAAACAGGGTAACACTGAAGCTTTCTTT	.	TRBV6-5	.	TRBJ1-1
CASSIVSYQGNEQFF	TGCGCCAGCTCAATAGTATCCTACCAGGGAAATGAGCAGTTCTTC	.	TRBV5-1	.	TRBJ2-1
CASINPGQGRVEAFF	TGTGCCAGTATAAATCCGGGACAGGGGAGGGTTGAAGCTTTCTTT	TRBD1	TRBV19	.	TRBJ1-1